The next 15 T cell receptor beta chains were all read from a single sample in a study of blood T cell repertoires in COVID-19. Here immunoSEQ multiplex PCR was the method, and the copy in TCRdb shows in-frame clones only, minus some. The table has some 200,000 clones, around 90% seen once. The sample was peripheral blood. The receptors stem from a man aged 35-49 years with active or convalescent COVID-19.

The genes are TRBV6-2 or TRBV6-3 and TRBJ1-1; D uncertain. The CDR3 has 12 amino acids. Trimming pared 4 bases from V and 8 bases from J, leaving 11 bases between. Germline values: CDR1 MNHEY, CDR2 SVGEGT. The CDR3 DNA follows: TGTGCCAGCAGTTCCGTCAGGCCGGAAGCTTTCTTT. Encoded protein: CASSSVRPEAFF.

The chain joins TRBV6-1 to TRBJ2-1; 7 bases match TRBD1. CDR1 is MNHNS, CDR2 SASEGT, per germline. V shed 3 bases, J shed 0 bases, and the junction held 2 bases outside the gene matches. The CDR3 is made up of 15 amino acids. CDR3 DNA sequence: TGTGCCAGCAGTGATTGGGACAGCTCCTACAATGAGCAGTTCTTC. Translated: CASSDWDSSYNEQFF.

The CDR3: CASIRGSSTGELFF. In DNA, the CDR3 is TGTGCCAGTATCAGGGGTTCTTCTACCGGGGAGCTGTTTTTT. The chain carries TRBV7-9 and TRBJ2-2; possible D gene TRBD1, 6 bases. The CDR3 loop spans 14 amino acids. Germline CDR1 is SEHNR and CDR2 is FQNEAQ (reference sequence). Deletions cut 9 bases from V and 5 bases from J, with 16 bases between.

The chain has TRBV6-4 and TRBJ2-5, with a weak D call TRBD1 (6 bases). The CDR3 has 11 residues. Trimming stripped 11 bases from V and 2 bases from J, with 9 bases between. CDR1 and CDR2 (germline): MRHNA, SNTAGT. The CDR3 DNA reads TGTGCCGTCGGACAGCAAGAGACCCAGTACTTC. Protein: CAVGQQETQYF.

The J gene is TRBJ1-5, the V gene TRBV29-1; the match to TRBD1 covers 10 bases. Germline V CDR1 and CDR2: SQVTM, ANQGSEA. This CDR3 spans 13 amino acids. After removal of 7 bases from V and 4 bases from J, the junction contained 4 bases not matched to a gene. The CDR3 coding sequence is TGCAGCGCATGGACAGGGGGGAATCAGCCCCAGCATTTT. Encoded protein: CSAWTGGNQPQHF.

The rearrangement links TRBV28 to TRBJ1-5; D unresolved. The CDR3 covers 12 residues. Germline V gives CDR1 MDHEN, CDR2 SYDVKM. The germline V and J ends were trimmed by 5 bases and 2 bases, with 4 bases remaining between them. CDR3 amino acids: CASSRGNQPQHF. CDR3 sequence (DNA): TGTGCCAGCAGTCGTGGCAATCAGCCCCAGCATTTT.

The rearrangement uses TRBV19 and TRBJ2-1; maybe TRBD2 (6 bases). Between the trimmed V and J ends, which lost 6 bases and 9 bases, there was a span of 21 bases. This CDR3 is 15 amino acids long. Germline CDR1 is LNHDA and CDR2 is SQIVND (reference sequence). CDR3 coding DNA: TGTGCCAGTAGGGAGGGATCTGAACCAAAAGTTGAGCAGTTCTTC. Translated: CASREGSEPKVEQFF.

This clone was counted only a few times. The chain has TRBV5-1 and TRBJ1-5; weak D call: TRBD1 (6 bases). The CDR3 consists of 15 residues. Germline V gene lookup returns CDR1 SGHRS and CDR2 YFSETQ. V was pared by 1 base and J by 7 bases, with 15 bases between. The CDR3, as DNA: TGCGCCAGCAGCTTGTCGGGGGGGCTCGGGCAGCCCCAGCATTTT. Translating it yields CASSLSGGLGQPQHF.

This clone was seen only once. The V and J genes are TRBV7-3 and TRBJ2-3, with 15 positions matching TRBD2. V dropped 6 bases and J dropped 0; count of bases not matched to a gene: 7. Germline V CDR1 and CDR2: SGHTA, FQGTGA. This CDR3 has 18 residues. The CDR3 sequence: CASSFGTSGGYSTDTQYF. CDR3 sequence (DNA): TGTGCCAGCAGTTTTGGGACTAGCGGGGGGTATAGCACAGATACGCAGTATTTT.

The rearrangement uses TRBV28 and TRBJ2-1; TRBD1 agrees at 10 bases. CDR1 and CDR2 from the germline V gene are MDHEN and SYDVKM. V lost 5 bases to trimming and J lost 8 bases; unmatched junction nucleotides: 9. There are 15 residues in the CDR3. DNA of the CDR3: TGTGCCAGCAGTCCACCGACAGGGGGCATCGATGAGCAGTTCTTC. Its translation is CASSPPTGGIDEQFF.

The V and J genes are TRBV5-4 and TRBJ2-3; no reliable D call. Germline lookup yields CDR1 SGHNT and CDR2 YYREEE (reference sequence). The CDR3 has 13 residues. The ends were cut back, 3 bases at V and 5 bases at J, with 10 bases in the middle. This chain's CDR3 is CASSSPQEDTQYF. CDR3 in DNA: TGTGCCAGCAGCTCGCCTCAGGAAGATACGCAGTATTTT.

This chain connects TRBV4-1 to TRBJ1-4, with 7 nucleotides matching TRBD1. Germline trimming cut 4 bases from V and 5 bases from J; bases unmatched to any gene: 1. Germline CDR1 and CDR2: MGHRA and YSYEKL. This CDR3 contains 13 residues. The CDR3: CASSRDRNEKLFF. The CDR3 nucleotides read TGCGCCAGCAGCCGGGACAGAAATGAAAAACTGTTTTTT.

The chain links TRBV7-8 to TRBJ1-6; TRBD1 agrees at 7 bases. CDR1 is SGHVS and CDR2 is FQNEAQ in the germline V gene. V dropped 1 base and J dropped 9; count of bases not matched to a gene: 6. The length of the CDR3 is 15 residues. DNA of the CDR3: TGTGCCAGCAGCTTAGTTTCAGGGGGTGGTTCACCCCTCCACTTT. Amino acid sequence: CASSLVSGGGSPLHF. The variable domain in full, completed from reference TRBV7-8 and TRBJ1-6, reads GAGVSQSPRYKVAKRGQDVALRCDPISGHVSLFWYQQALGQGPEFLTYFQNEAQLDKSGLPSDRFFAERPEGSVSTLKIQRTQQEDSAVYLCASSLVSGGGSPLHFGNGTRLTVT.

The chain carries TRBV11-2 and TRBJ2-4; the match to TRBD1 covers 10 bases. V lost 5 bases to trimming and J lost 2 bases; unmatched junction nucleotides: 6. The CDR3 extends over 16 amino acids. Germline lookup yields CDR1 SGHAT and CDR2 FQNNGV. The CDR3 is CASSPGQGESKNIQYF. In nucleotides, the CDR3 is TGTGCCAGCAGCCCCGGACAGGGGGAGTCCAAAAACATTCAGTACTTC.

The gene calls are TRBV19 and TRBJ1-1, with D perhaps matching TRBD1 (6 bases). CDR3 length: 13 amino acids. V was shortened by 7 bases and J by 5 bases, with 14 bases between the two germline ends. CDR1 is LNHDA and CDR2 is SQIVND in the germline V gene (reference sequence). CDR3 amino acids: CASKGGLWTEAFF. CDR3 in DNA: TGTGCCAGTAAGGGGGGGCTGTGGACTGAAGCTTTCTTT.